This T cell receptor (beta chain) was recorded in a study of siplizumab effects on memory and regulatory T cells (dated 2019 in TCRdb). Regarding the complete study: The study looked at the effect of siplizumab, an anti-CD2 antibody, on alloreactive T-cell subsets in allogeneic mixed lymphocyte reactions made from human PBMCs.

On this clone itself: This receptor's antigen is unknown. An end of the junction does not agree with germline; a read error may underlie this.

Receptor amplification or capture employed the immunoSEQ multiplex PCR assay. Each sample had about 10^5 TCR templates assayed by the deep sequencing platform. Genomic DNA extracted from sorted T cells was used for TCRbeta CDR3 sequencing. As for the original processing: The R programming language was used for clonal analysis of the TCRbeta CDR3 data. Unstimulated samples were compared with post-reaction CFSE-low samples to define alloreactive CD4+ and CD8+ clones. By matching sequences to the repertoires of sorted unstimulated Treg and non-Treg cells, each alloreactive CD4+ clone was assigned a regulatory or non-regulatory origin. TCRdb stores this immuneACCESS table with in-frame sequences only. Part of the clones is absent; in the studies checked, under half of the shortfall reflects unresolved V genes, and no reason is known for the rest. V and J calls and clone size are those listed in that table; D and trimming were worked out from the DNA. The sample table contains approximately 70,000 clones; only one count was recorded for less than 95% of them. About 27% of the sample rests with the top ten.

Sorted unstimulated T cells and proliferating T cells recovered from mixed lymphocyte reactions underwent TCRbeta CDR3 sequencing. Fresh whole blood from approximately 10 HLA-typed healthy donors was used to isolate PBMCs. Its CDR3 holds 13 amino acids, cysteine through phenylalanine. The entry retains the CDR3 DNA only, 39 bases that are in frame from base 1. The germline V gene (reference sequence) sets CDR1 to SSHAT and CDR2 to FNYEAQ. The investigation overall reported the following: No functional confirmation was obtained for the suppressive function of proliferating Tregs from siplizumab cultures. Because sequences at frequencies below about 10^-5 were poorly captured, only a minor fraction of alloreactive clones could be mapped back to unstimulated subsets. Among mappable alloreactive CD4+ clones, an average Treg-derived fraction of roughly 70% was observed with siplizumab, compared with 25% to 30% in control reactions. The cumulative frequency of alloreactive sequences that could be traced back to unstimulated CD4+ memory T cells was significantly reduced by siplizumab. Unstimulated naive T cells appeared more diverse than memory T cells, and naive cells seemed to contribute substantially to the alloresponse. A naive or memory phenotype could not be assigned to roughly 75-96% of proliferating CD4+ or CD8+ clones.

This TCR came from a human donor in good health. Sequenced input: CD8+ T cells sorted from blood. Rearrangement joined TRBV7-7 to TRBJ2-7, with TRBD1 as a weak D call on 6 bases. The DNA is TGTGCTAGCAGCTTGGGACAATTCTACGAGCAGTACTTC. Translated, it gives CASSLGQFYEQYF.